The following is a TCR beta chain sequence with its context. This record belongs to a study of T cells in Graves' hyperthyroidism and ophthalmopathy. The V gene's germline CDR1 is ENHRY and CDR2 SYGVKD. Trimming took 4 bases from V and 8 from J, leaving 18 bases between them. This CDR3 region has 15 residues. Amplification of TCR beta CDR3 regions was performed using RNA transcripts as template. HTBI primers were employed in a first-round RT-PCR of the TCR CDR3. TCRdb passed the multiplex PCR reads through MiXCR, listing each CDR3 protein once. The data hold approximately 360,000 distinct CDR3 sequences, with about 25% observed a single time. For Graves' hyperthyroidism to be stable, ophthalmopathy could not progress within 18 months. Participants, patients aged 18 to 65, had newly diagnosed hyperthyroidism with a duration under 2 months.

The chain links TRBV10-3 to TRBJ2-1; the D gene could be TRBD1 or TRBD2 (6 bases each). The sample was blood. This clonotype originated in a man aged 45 to 65 with Graves' hyperthyroidism. Here the CDR3 DNA reads TGTGCCATCAGTGGGGACATGGAGGGGATGGATGAGCAGTTCTTC. As protein: CAISGDMEGMDEQFF.